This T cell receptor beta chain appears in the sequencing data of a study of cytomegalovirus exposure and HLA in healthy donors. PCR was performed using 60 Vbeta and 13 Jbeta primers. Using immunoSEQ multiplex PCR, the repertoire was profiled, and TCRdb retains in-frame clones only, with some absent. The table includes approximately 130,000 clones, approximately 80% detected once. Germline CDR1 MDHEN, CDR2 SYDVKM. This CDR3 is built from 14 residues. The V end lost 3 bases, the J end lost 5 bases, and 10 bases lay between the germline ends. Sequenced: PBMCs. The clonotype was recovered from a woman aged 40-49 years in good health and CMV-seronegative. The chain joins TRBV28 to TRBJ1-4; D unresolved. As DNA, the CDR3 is TGTGCCAGCAGTTTGGCAGGAACAAATGAAAAACTGTTTTTT. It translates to CASSLAGTNEKLFF.